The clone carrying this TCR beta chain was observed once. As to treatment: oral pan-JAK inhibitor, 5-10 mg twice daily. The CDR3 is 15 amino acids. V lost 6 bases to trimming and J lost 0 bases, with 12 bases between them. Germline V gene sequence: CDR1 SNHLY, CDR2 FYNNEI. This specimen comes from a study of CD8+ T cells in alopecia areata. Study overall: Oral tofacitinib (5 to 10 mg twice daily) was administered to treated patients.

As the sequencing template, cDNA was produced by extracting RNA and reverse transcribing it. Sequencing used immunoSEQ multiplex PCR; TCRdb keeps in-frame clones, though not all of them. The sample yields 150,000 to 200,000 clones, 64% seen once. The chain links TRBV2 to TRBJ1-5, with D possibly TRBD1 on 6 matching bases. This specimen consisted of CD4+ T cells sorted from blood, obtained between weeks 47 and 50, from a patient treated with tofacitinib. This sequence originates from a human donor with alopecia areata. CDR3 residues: CASSKGGNSNQPQHF. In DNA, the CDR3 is TGTGCCAGCAGCAAGGGGGGAAATAGCAATCAGCCCCAGCATTTT.